This T cell receptor beta chain was recovered during a study of T cell changes during pregnancy in multiple sclerosis (dated by TCRdb to the late 2010s). Notes on the research overall: Changes in the T cell repertoire over the course of pregnancy were examined in this study in women with multiple sclerosis.

The protocol used for the library was the immunoSEQ multiplex PCR assay. Entries here come from immuneACCESS through TCRdb and include only in-frame sequences with V and J called. Some clones fail to appear in such tables; in the studies checked, an unresolved V gene covers under half of the shortfall, and the cause of the remainder is unknown. The sample has 60,000 to 75,000 clones on record, 80% to 95% of them singletons. The biggest ten clones account for approximately 3.3% of the sample. CDR1 SGHTA and CDR2 FQGTGA were looked up in the germline V gene. Ends trimmed: V by 2 bases, J by 0 bases; bases unmatched to a gene: 3. Reading from cysteine to phenylalanine, the CDR3 counts 16 amino acids. CDR3 DNA only is kept here, 48 bases in frame from base 1. About this clone: It lacks a known antigen. No quality values exist for individual bases; no much larger clone is one base distant.

The V and J segments used are TRBV7-3 and TRBJ2-3, with 9 middle bases fitting TRBD2. Material: CD8+ T cells from peripheral blood mononuclear cells, obtained in the second trimester of pregnancy. The receptor was isolated from a female donor with multiple sclerosis, enrolled in a pregnancy study. The bases read TGTGCCAGCAGCTTACTAGCGGGGTTTAGCACAGATACGCAGTATTTT. Translated, it gives CASSLLAGFSTDTQYF.